This T cell receptor (beta chain) came from a study of CD8 T cells in ankylosing spondylitis. Study-level results: Several of the motif variants were reported before in synovial fluid and blood from reactive arthritis. Seemingly characteristic of ankylosing spondylitis blood was a TCR beta motif consisting of fewer than 10 highly homologous variants. Matched ankylosing spondylitis synovial fluid reportedly contained a significantly enriched population of disease-linked clones. Clones that were linked to disease were CD8+ and were relatively rare in peripheral blood.

Each CDR3 protein gets one entry after TCRdb re-called the 5' RACE reads with MiXCR. The table shows 200,000 to 250,000 distinct CDR3 sequences, with around 20% occurring only once. In its sample, this clonotype was seen a few times. Its antigen remains unknown. The germline V gene has CDR1 DFQATT and CDR2 SNEGSKA (reference sequence). V was trimmed by 3 bases and J by 4 bases, leaving 12 bases between them. This CDR3 has 13 amino acids. The genes are TRBV20-1 and TRBJ1-2; a possible D gene is TRBD1 (6 bases). This TCR came from a male donor with ankylosing spondylitis. The specimen sequenced was blood, either unsorted or a sorted T cell fraction (not recorded which). The CDR3 here is CSARNRDPYGYTF. The CDR3 DNA follows: TGCAGTGCTAGGAACAGGGACCCCTATGGCTACACCTTC.